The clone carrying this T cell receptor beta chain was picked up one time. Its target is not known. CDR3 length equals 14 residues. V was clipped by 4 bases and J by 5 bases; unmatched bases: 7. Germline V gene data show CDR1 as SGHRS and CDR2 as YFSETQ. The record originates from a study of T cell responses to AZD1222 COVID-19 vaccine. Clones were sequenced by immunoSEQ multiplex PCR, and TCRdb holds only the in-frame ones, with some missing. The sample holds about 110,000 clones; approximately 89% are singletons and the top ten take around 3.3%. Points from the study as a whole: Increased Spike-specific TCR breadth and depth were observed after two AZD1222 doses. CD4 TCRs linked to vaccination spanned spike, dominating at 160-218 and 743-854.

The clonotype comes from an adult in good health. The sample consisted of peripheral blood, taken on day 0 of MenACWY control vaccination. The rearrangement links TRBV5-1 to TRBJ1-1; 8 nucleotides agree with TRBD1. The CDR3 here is CASSTGTGYTEAFF. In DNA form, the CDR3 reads TGCGCCAGCAGCACCGGGACAGGTTATACTGAAGCTTTCTTT.